This is a list of T cell receptor beta chains from one sample in a study of T cell responses to AZD1222 COVID-19 vaccine. The repertoire was sequenced with immunoSEQ multiplex PCR; TCRdb's copy has only in-frame clones and lacks some. The sample includes more than 95,000 clones, about 92% seen only once; the top ten take just under 3%. The specimen was peripheral blood, collected on day 0 of AZD1222 vaccination. These receptor sequences come from an adult in good health. The conserved cysteine and the conserved F or W are not part of the CDR3 here. The D gene is left open where the match is weak.

j_call d_call v_call cdr3_aa
TRBJ2-4 . TRBV10-3 AIRAQGKGNIQY
TRBJ1-1 TRBD1 TRBV3-1/TRBV3-2 ASSLRGRSGTEAF
TRBJ2-5 . TRBV7-8 ASSTGSQETQY
TRBJ1-1 . TRBV2 ASSDPGWTEAF
TRBJ2-3 . TRBV13 ASSLVTDTQY
TRBJ2-5 . TRBV5-1 ASSLGGGNQETQY
TRBJ2-2 TRBD2 TRBV5-1 ASSISGSGGELF
TRBJ2-3 . TRBV7-9 ASTFLRDGRTDTQY
TRBJ2-6 . TRBV27 ASSPLLSGANVLT
TRBJ2-7 TRBD2 TRBV4-1 ASSQATAGLALYEQY
TRBJ2-1 . TRBV30 AGGHYLYNEQF
TRBJ2-7 TRBD2 TRBV28 ASSPAASGRYEQY
TRBJ2-1 . TRBV5-6 ASSLGTLRGLFANEQF
TRBJ1-4 TRBD1 TRBV12-5 ASGRMDRGRAANEKLF
TRBJ2-3 . TRBV27 ASAKTDTQY
TRBJ2-7 TRBD2 TRBV6-5 ASRYLGGSYEQY
TRBJ2-5 . TRBV15 ATSRGLETQY
TRBJ2-1 . TRBV5-1 ASSLGVASAYNEQF
TRBJ2-3 TRBD2 TRBV18 ASSPLAGGPGDTQY
TRBJ2-7 . TRBV28 ATELYEQY